This T cell receptor (beta chain) comes out of a study of blood T cells in healthy people across ages. The CDR3 is made up of 15 amino acids. The V end lost 8 bases, the J end lost 3 bases, and 17 bases lay between the germline ends. The germline V gene has CDR1 SGHRS and CDR2 YFSETQ. Healthy individuals of Caucasian origin from Russia, aged roughly 6 to 100, served as donors. Primed by a sample-barcoded 5' primer and a J-beta primer mix, a second PCR proceeded for about 6 to 12 cycles. From the 5' RACE reads, TCRdb called clonotypes with MiXCR, one entry per CDR3 protein. Of 1.5 million to 2 million distinct CDR3 sequences in the sample, 34% are singletons; the top ten hold about 11%.

The receptor was derived from a woman aged 25 to 39 in good health. Sequences were obtained from blood. This chain joins TRBV5-1 and TRBJ2-2, with D perhaps TRBD2 (6 bases). The DNA for the CDR3 is TGCGCCAGTCACGCAAAAAGCGGGCACACCGGGGAGCTGTTTTTT. This translates into CASHAKSGHTGELFF.